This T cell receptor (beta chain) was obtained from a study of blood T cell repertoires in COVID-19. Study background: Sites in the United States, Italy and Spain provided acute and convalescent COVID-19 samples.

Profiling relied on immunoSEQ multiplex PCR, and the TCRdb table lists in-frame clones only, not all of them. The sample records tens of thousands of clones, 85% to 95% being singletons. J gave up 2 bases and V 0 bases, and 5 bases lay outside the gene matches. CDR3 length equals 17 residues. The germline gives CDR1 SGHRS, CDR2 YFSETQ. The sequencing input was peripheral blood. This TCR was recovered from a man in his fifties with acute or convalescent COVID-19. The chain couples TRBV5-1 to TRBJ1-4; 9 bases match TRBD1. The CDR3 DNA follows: TGCGCCAGCAGCTTGGTAGGGACAGGGCCCACTAATGAAAAACTGTTTTTT. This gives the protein CASSLVGTGPTNEKLFF.